These 21 T cell receptor beta chains originate from one sample sequenced in a study of T-cell reconstitution after alpha-beta-depleted transplantation in children. Unique molecular identifiers featured in how the TCRbeta library was prepared. One entry per CDR3 protein results from TCRdb running MiXCR on the PCR reads. This table holds 150,000 to 250,000 distinct CDR3 sequences, approximately 6% found once. The sequencing used PBMCs, collected before TCRalphabeta/CD19-depleted stem cell transplant. The receptors were gathered from a girl under three years old with combined immunodeficiency, due to receive a stem cell transplant.

This clonotype was found many times. The CDR3 DNA reads as TGTGCCACCAGCAGACGCGGTGATACGCAGTATTTT. Translated, it gives CATSRRGDTQYF. J is TRBJ2-3 and V is TRBV15; D is ambiguous. Trimming took 2 bases from V and 6 from J, leaving 6 bases between them. Germline values: CDR1 LNHNV, CDR2 YYDKDF (reference sequence). The CDR3 runs to 12 residues.

This clonotype has a count of ten or more. The V gene is TRBV20-1, the J gene TRBJ2-1; D perhaps matches TRBD1 (6 bases). V was clipped by 5 bases and J by 0 bases, with 14 bases between them. The CDR3 totals 15 residues. The germline V gene encodes CDR1 DFQATT and CDR2 SNEGSKA (reference sequence). CDR3 nucleotide sequence: TGCAGTGCTCGCGACGGGACAAGCTCCTACAATGAGCAGTTCTTC. Translating it yields CSARDGTSSYNEQFF.

This clonotype was detected ten times or more. The rearrangement joins TRBV28 to TRBJ1-1, with no clear D. The germline CDR1 and CDR2 sequences are MDHEN and SYDVKM. Trimming took 4 bases from V and 0 from J, leaving 9 bases between them. CDR3 length: 14 residues. CDR3 region: CASSYSNMNTEAFF. In DNA, the CDR3 is TGTGCCAGCAGTTACTCCAACATGAACACTGAAGCTTTCTTT.

This clonotype came up many times. The J gene is TRBJ1-2, the V gene TRBV5-5; possible D gene TRBD1, 5 bases. The V end lost 4 bases, the J end lost 5 bases, and 21 bases lay between the germline ends. The CDR3 covers 16 residues. Germline V gives CDR1 SGHKS, CDR2 YYEKEE (reference sequence). The CDR3, as DNA: TGTGCCAGCAGCCCGGACGTAGTCAGGGTAATTTATGGCTACACCTTC. This gives the protein CASSPDVVRVIYGYTF.

The chain combines TRBV28 with TRBJ2-1; D possibly matches TRBD1 or TRBD2 (7 bases each). The CDR3 contains 19 residues. CDR1 is MDHEN and CDR2 is SYDVKM in the germline V gene. V lost 5 bases to trimming and J lost 7 bases, with 30 bases between them. The CDR3 reads CASSPRGIGWAGVGNEQFF. The DNA of the CDR3 is TGTGCCAGCAGTCCCAGGGGGATAGGATGGGCGGGAGTGGGGAATGAGCAGTTCTTC. Combining the CDR3 with reference TRBV28 and TRBJ2-1 gives the whole variable domain DVKVTQSSRYLVKRTGEKVFLECVQDMDHENMFWYRQDPGLGLRLIYFSYDVKMKEKGDIPEGYSVSREKKERFSLILESASTNQTSMYLCASSPRGIGWAGVGNEQFFGPGTRLTVL.

This clonotype was detected many times. The chain recombines TRBV5-1 with TRBJ2-3; the match to TRBD2 covers 9 bases. Trimming removed 5 bases from V and 2 bases from J; junction bases left unmatched: 9. CDR3 size: 16 residues. Germline V gene sequence: CDR1 SGHRS, CDR2 YFSETQ. Written as DNA, the CDR3 is TGCGCCAGCAGGGCATTAGCGGGGGCCGTCACAGATACGCAGTATTTT. Its protein product is CASRALAGAVTDTQYF.

This clonotype was counted many times. V gene TRBV5-1 combines with J gene TRBJ2-7; 8 bases are a match to TRBD2. This CDR3 region has 12 residues. CDR1 and CDR2 from the germline V gene are SGHRS and YFSETQ. V was pared by 5 bases and J by 10 bases, with 8 bases of the junction left unmatched. The CDR3 coding sequence is TGCGCCAGCAGTTGGGACGGGAGGGGACAGTACTTC. This encodes CASSWDGRGQYF.

The chain combines TRBV7-9 with TRBJ2-1, with 8 bases fitting TRBD2. The CDR3 sequence is 17 residues long. Germline trimming cut 4 bases from V and 3 bases from J; bases unmatched to any gene: 11. Per germline, CDR1 SEHNR and CDR2 FQNEAQ (reference sequence). The CDR3 coding sequence is TGTGCCAGCAGCTCAGGGGTAGCGGGACCCCACTACAATGAGCAGTTCTTC. Residues: CASSSGVAGPHYNEQFF.

Many counts were recorded for this clonotype. The V gene is TRBV6-2 or TRBV6-3, the J gene TRBJ2-3, with D maybe TRBD1 (6 bases). The CDR3 totals 16 residues. Germline CDR1 and CDR2: MNHEY and SVGEGT. The V gene lost 7 bases and the J gene lost 2 bases, with 19 bases spanning the gap. The CDR3: CASTHLPTGPTDTQYF. CDR3 coding DNA: TGTGCCAGCACCCACCTGCCCACAGGGCCCACAGATACGCAGTATTTT.

This clonotype has at least ten counts. V usage is TRBV12-3 or TRBV12-4 and J usage is TRBJ1-2; D remains unclear. This CDR3 contains 15 residues. With 3 bases removed from V and 5 bases from J, the gap between germline ends came to 16 bases. CDR3 in DNA: TGTGCCAGCAGTTTCAGCTCAGGTCCGGTATATGGCTACACCTTC. Translated: CASSFSSGPVYGYTF.

This clonotype was detected many times. The rearrangement joins TRBV11-2 to TRBJ2-1; 8 bases align to TRBD2. Germline V CDR1 and CDR2: SGHAT, FQNNGV. V shed 0 bases and J 4 bases; nucleotides not matched to a gene: 5. The CDR3 has 16 amino acids. DNA of the CDR3: TGTGCCAGCAGCTTAGAAGTAGCGGGGCCTTACAATGAGCAGTTCTTC. It encodes CASSLEVAGPYNEQFF. Together with reference TRBV11-2 and TRBJ2-1, the CDR3 gives the full variable domain: EAGVAQSPRYKIIEKRQSVAFWCNPISGHATLYWYQQILGQGPKLLIQFQNNGVVDDSQLPKDRFSAERLKGVDSTLKIQPAKLEDSAVYLCASSLEVAGPYNEQFFGPGTRLTVL.

Ten or more counts support this clonotype. The chain recombines TRBV7-8 with TRBJ2-3; 11 bases align to TRBD1. Trimming removed 7 bases from V and 3 bases from J; junction bases left unmatched: 9. The CDR3 is 16 residues long. Germline lookup yields CDR1 SGHVS and CDR2 FQNEAQ. In DNA, the CDR3 is TGTGCCAGCAACTTGGGACAGGGGGTACATACAGATACGCAGTATTTT. Translated, it gives CASNLGQGVHTDTQYF. The whole variable domain, filled in from reference TRBV7-8 and TRBJ2-3, reads GAGVSQSPRYKVAKRGQDVALRCDPISGHVSLFWYQQALGQGPEFLTYFQNEAQLDKSGLPSDRFFAERPEGSVSTLKIQRTQQEDSAVYLCASNLGQGVHTDTQYFGPGTRLTVL.

This clonotype has ten or more counts. This chain uses TRBV6-2 or TRBV6-3 with TRBJ2-1; TRBD1 matches at 7 bases. J gave up 8 bases and V 10 bases, and 8 bases lay outside the gene matches. The germline CDR1 and CDR2 sequences are MNHEY and SVGEGT. CDR3 length equals 12 residues. CDR3 residues: CAIRQGFDEQFF. Here the CDR3 DNA reads TGTGCCATCAGACAGGGATTTGATGAGCAGTTCTTC.

This clonotype was seen ten or more times. V gene TRBV7-2 combines with J gene TRBJ2-1; the match to TRBD2 covers 10 bases. This CDR3 is built from 15 residues. CDR1 and CDR2 (germline): SGHTA, FQGNSA. V lost 5 bases, J lost 5 bases, and 6 bases stayed unmatched. This chain's CDR3 is CASSLPGTSDNEQFF. The CDR3 DNA reads TGTGCCAGCAGCCTCCCCGGGACTAGCGACAATGAGCAGTTCTTC.

This clonotype came up many times. The chain uses TRBV4-3 and TRBJ2-5; 14 bases line up with TRBD2. Germline trimming cut 4 bases from V and 5 bases from J; bases unmatched to any gene: 3. The CDR3 runs to 15 residues. Germline V gene lookup returns CDR1 LGHNA and CDR2 YSLEER. CDR3 residues: CASSRWTSGGETQYF. The CDR3 DNA is TGCGCCAGCAGCCGATGGACTAGCGGGGGGGAGACCCAGTACTTC.

This clonotype has at least ten counts. The genes are TRBV9 and TRBJ2-1, with D perhaps matching TRBD2 (5 bases). Germline V CDR1 and CDR2: SGDLS, YYNGEE. Between the trimmed V and J ends, which lost 4 bases and 0 bases, there was a span of 17 bases. The CDR3 is 17 amino acids. CDR3 amino acids: CASSPSLLVLSYNEQFF. CDR3 DNA sequence: TGTGCCAGCAGCCCTAGCCTTCTAGTCCTCTCCTACAATGAGCAGTTCTTC.

This clonotype was recorded many times. This chain connects TRBV7-9 to TRBJ1-1; maybe TRBD1 (5 bases). The V gene lost 5 bases and the J gene lost 0 bases, with 10 bases spanning the gap. This CDR3 region has 14 residues. Germline values: CDR1 SEHNR, CDR2 FQNEAQ (reference sequence). This CDR3 is CASSLQVLNTEAFF. The CDR3 DNA is TGTGCCAGCAGCCTACAGGTATTGAACACTGAAGCTTTCTTT.

This clonotype was seen ten or more times. This chain links TRBV3-1 with TRBJ2-7, with D tentatively TRBD1 or TRBD2 (5 bases each). This CDR3 comprises 17 residues. The ends were cut back, 0 bases at V and 3 bases at J, with 18 bases in the middle. The germline gives CDR1 LGHDT, CDR2 YNNKEL (reference sequence). The CDR3 here is CASSQDLGTSSFYEQYF. As DNA, the CDR3 is TGTGCCAGCAGCCAAGATCTGGGGACGAGTTCCTTCTACGAGCAGTACTTC.

This clonotype was seen repeatedly, ten times or more. The rearrangement uses TRBV14 and TRBJ2-3; no definite D call. Trimming pared 3 bases from V and 0 bases from J, leaving 16 bases between. The length of the CDR3 is 17 residues. Germline V gene sequence: CDR1 SGHDN, CDR2 FVKESK. The CDR3 reads CASSQLHKTLSTDTQYF. For the CDR3, the DNA is TGTGCCAGCAGCCAGCTCCACAAGACCCTAAGCACAGATACGCAGTATTTT. The variable domain in full, with the rest retrieved from reference TRBV14 and TRBJ2-3, is EAGVTQFPSHSVIEKGQTVTLRCDPISGHDNLYWYRRVMGKEIKFLLHFVKESKQDESGMPNNRFLAERTGGTYSTLKVQPAELEDSGVYFCASSQLHKTLSTDTQYFGPGTRLTVL.

The rearrangement links TRBV10-3 to TRBJ2-3, with 9 bases that match TRBD1. Germline-derived CDR1 and CDR2 are ENHRY and SYGVKD. This CDR3 spans 16 amino acids. The J segment lost 2 bases and the V segment lost 0 bases, leaving 3 bases of the junction unmatched. The CDR3 DNA reads as TGTGCCATCAGTGAGTCGGGACAGGGAATCACAGATACGCAGTATTTT. Translating it yields CAISESGQGITDTQYF.

The table lists this clonotype with many counts. The genes are TRBV5-6 and TRBJ2-7; 7 nucleotides align to TRBD2. Germline assignment: CDR1 SGHDT and CDR2 YYEEEE. Trimming at V came to 2 bases and at J to 6 bases, leaving 11 bases not matched to a gene. The CDR3 length is 15 residues. This CDR3 is CASSFSLDGRLEQYF. In nucleotides, the CDR3 is TGTGCCAGCAGCTTTAGCTTGGACGGGAGGCTCGAGCAGTACTTC.